The T cell receptor (beta chain) described here comes from a study of CD8+ T cells in alopecia areata. CDR1 is SQVTM and CDR2 is ANQGSEA in the germline V gene. The CDR3 covers 12 residues. The V gene lost 6 bases and the J gene lost 4 bases, with 13 bases spanning the gap. The sequencing template was cDNA reverse transcribed from extracted RNA. Generated by immunoSEQ multiplex PCR, the TCRdb table keeps only in-frame clones and is missing some. The table includes some 180,000 clones, around 49% detected once. Stated treatment: oral pan-JAK inhibitor, 5-10 mg twice daily. This rearrangement joins TRBV29-1 to TRBJ2-7; TRBD2 is a possible D gene (6 bases). The specimen comprised CD8+ T cells sorted from blood, sampled at roughly week 53, from a patient treated with tofacitinib. This clonotype was sampled from a human donor with alopecia areata. This CDR3 is CSVGSGGYEQYF. The CDR3 nucleotides read TGCAGCGTCGGGAGTGGGGGGTACGAGCAGTACTTC.